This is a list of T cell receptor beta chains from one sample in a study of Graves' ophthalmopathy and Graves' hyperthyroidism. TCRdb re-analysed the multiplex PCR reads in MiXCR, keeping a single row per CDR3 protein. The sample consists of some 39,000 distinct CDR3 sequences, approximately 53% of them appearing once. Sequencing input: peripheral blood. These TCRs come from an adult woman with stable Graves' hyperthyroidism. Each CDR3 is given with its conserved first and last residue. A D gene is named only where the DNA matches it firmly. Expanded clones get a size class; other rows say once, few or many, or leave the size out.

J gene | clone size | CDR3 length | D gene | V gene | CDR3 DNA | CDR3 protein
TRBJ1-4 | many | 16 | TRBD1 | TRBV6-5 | TGTGCCAGCAGCGTACTCCGGGACAGCTCGAATGAAAAACTGTTTTTT | CASSVLRDSSNEKLFF
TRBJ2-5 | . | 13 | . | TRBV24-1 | TGTGCCACCAGTGATTTCCCCGGGGAGACCCAGTACTTC | CATSDFPGETQYF
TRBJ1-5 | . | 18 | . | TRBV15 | TGTGCCACCAGCACTCCTAATGGCCCAGCGTATAGCAATCAGCTCCAGCATTTT | CATSTPNGPAYSNQLQHF
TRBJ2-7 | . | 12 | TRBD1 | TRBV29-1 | TGCAGCGTGGGACAGGGGTTCAACGAGCAGTACTTC | CSVGQGFNEQYF
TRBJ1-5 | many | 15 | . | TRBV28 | TGTGCCAGCAGTCCCCGGTGGTTAGGCAATCAGCCCCAGCATTTT | CASSPRWLGNQPQHF
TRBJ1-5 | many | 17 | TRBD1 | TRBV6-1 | TGTGCCAGCAGTGAAGAAGGGTTCCAGGGGGCTAATCAGCCCCAGCATTTT | CASSEEGFQGANQPQHF
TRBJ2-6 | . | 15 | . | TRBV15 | TGTGCCACCAGCAGACCAGGGGTCGGGGCCAACGTCCTGACTTTC | CATSRPGVGANVLTF
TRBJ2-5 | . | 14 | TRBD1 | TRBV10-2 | TGCGCCAGCAGTGGGGACAGGTACCAAGAGACCCAGTACTTC | CASSGDRYQETQYF
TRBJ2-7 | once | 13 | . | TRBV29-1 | TGCAGCGTGACCGGGACTGGTCCCTACGAGCAGTACTTC | CSVTGTGPYEQYF
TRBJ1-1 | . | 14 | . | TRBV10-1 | TGCGTCAGCAGTGCTGCGGGGGCGAACACTGAAGCTTTCTTT | CVSSAAGANTEAFF
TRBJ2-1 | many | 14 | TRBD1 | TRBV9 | TGTGCCAGCAGCACACAGGGGGCCTACAATGAGCAGTTCTTC | CASSTQGAYNEQFF
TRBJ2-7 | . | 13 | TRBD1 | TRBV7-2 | TGTGCCAGCAGTAGAACAGGGGGAGGCGAGCAGTACTTC | CASSRTGGGEQYF
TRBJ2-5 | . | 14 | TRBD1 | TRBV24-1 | TGTGCCACCAGCGGGACAGGGTTAGGTGAGACCCAGTACTTC | CATSGTGLGETQYF
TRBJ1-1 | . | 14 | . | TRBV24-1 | TGTGCCACCAGTGAAGGGGCCCCGAACACTGAAGCCTTCTTT | CATSEGAPNTEAFF
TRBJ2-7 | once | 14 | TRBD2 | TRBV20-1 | TGCAGTGCCCTGACTAGCGGGAGAGGGGGCGAGCAGTACTTC | CSALTSGRGGEQYF
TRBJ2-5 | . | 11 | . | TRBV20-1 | TGCAGTGCTCGAGGGGGAGAGACCCAGTACTTC | CSARGGETQYF
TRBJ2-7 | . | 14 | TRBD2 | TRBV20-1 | TGCAGTGTTCCAGGCCTAGCGGGAGGATACGAGCAGTACTTC | CSVPGLAGGYEQYF
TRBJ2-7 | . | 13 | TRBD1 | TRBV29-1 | TGCAGCGTTGTAACAGGGGGCGGCTACGAGCAGTACTTC | CSVVTGGGYEQYF
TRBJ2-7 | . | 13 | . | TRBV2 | TGTGCCAGCAGCACCGGAAGAACGCGCGAGCAGTACTTC | CASSTGRTREQYF
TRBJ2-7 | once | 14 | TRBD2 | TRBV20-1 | TGCAGTGCTAGTACCCCGGGACTAGGCTACGAGCAGTACTTC | CSASTPGLGYEQYF
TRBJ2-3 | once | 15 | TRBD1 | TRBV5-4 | TGTGCCAGCAGCTATGGGACAGGGTTGACAGATACGCAGTATTTT | CASSYGTGLTDTQYF
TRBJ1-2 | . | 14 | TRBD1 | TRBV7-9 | TGTGCCAGCAGCTTGGATCAGGGGGCCGGCGGCTACACCTTC | CASSLDQGAGGYTF
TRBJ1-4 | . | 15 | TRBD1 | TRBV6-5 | TGTGCCAGCAGTTACTCGAGACAGGGAAGGGAAAAACTGTTTTTT | CASSYSRQGREKLFF
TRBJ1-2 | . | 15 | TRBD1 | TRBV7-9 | TGTGCCAGCAGTTTTACCGACAGGGGGCGTCTAAGCTACACCTTC | CASSFTDRGRLSYTF
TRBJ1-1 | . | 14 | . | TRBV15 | TGTGCCACCAGCGCACAGGGTGGGGACACTGAAGCTTTCTTT | CATSAQGGDTEAFF
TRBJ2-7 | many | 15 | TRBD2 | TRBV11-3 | TGTGCCAGCAGCTGGACTAGCGTTCTAGGGGACGAGCAGTACTTC | CASSWTSVLGDEQYF
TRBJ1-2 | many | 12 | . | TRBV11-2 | TGTGCCAGCAGCTTGGGGGGGTATGGCTACACCTTC | CASSLGGYGYTF
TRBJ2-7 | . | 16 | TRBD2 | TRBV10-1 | TGCGCCAGCAGTGAAGCCCTAGCGGGAGGACCCTACGAGCAGTACTTC | CASSEALAGGPYEQYF
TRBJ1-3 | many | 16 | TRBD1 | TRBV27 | TGTGCCAGCAGTTTAGGACAGGGGGCGTATGGAAACACCATATATTTT | CASSLGQGAYGNTIYF
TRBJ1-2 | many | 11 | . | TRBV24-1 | TGTGCCACCAGTGCGGCCTATGGCTACACCTTC | CATSAAYGYTF
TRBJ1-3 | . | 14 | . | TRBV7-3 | TGTGCCAGCAGCCATGGGGAGACTTTGAACACCATATATTTT | CASSHGETLNTIYF
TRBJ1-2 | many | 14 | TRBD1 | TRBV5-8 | TGTGCCAGCACACGACCGGGACAGGGGAGGGGCTACACCTTC | CASTRPGQGRGYTF
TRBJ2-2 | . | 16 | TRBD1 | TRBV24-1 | TGTGCCACCAGAGAACAAGGGGGCCCGAACACCGGGGAGCTGTTTTTT | CATREQGGPNTGELFF
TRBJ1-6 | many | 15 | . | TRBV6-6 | TGTGCCAGCATAAGCCACAGGGAAAAAGATTCACCCCTCCACTTT | CASISHREKDSPLHF
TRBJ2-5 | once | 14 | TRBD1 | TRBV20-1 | TGCAGTGCTAGAGGGACAGGGGGAAGGCAGACCCAGTACTTC | CSARGTGGRQTQYF
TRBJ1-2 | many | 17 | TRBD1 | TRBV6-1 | TGTGCCAGCAGTCCGGGACAGGGGGTGGGGGCTAACTATGGCTACACCTTC | CASSPGQGVGANYGYTF
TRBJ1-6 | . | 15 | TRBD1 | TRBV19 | TGTGCCAGTAGTCCCGGGACAGGGGAACTGTCACCCCTCCACTTT | CASSPGTGELSPLHF
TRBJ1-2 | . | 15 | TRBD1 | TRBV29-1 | TGCAGCGCCAAAGGGGACAGGGGGCGAGACTATGGCTACACCTTC | CSAKGDRGRDYGYTF
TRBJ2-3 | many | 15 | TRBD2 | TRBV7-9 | TGTGCCAGCAGGTACCTAGCGGGAGGGCAAGATACGCAGTATTTT | CASRYLAGGQDTQYF
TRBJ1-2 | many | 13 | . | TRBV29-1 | TGCAGCGTTGAAGTTCCTGCACGTTATGGCTACACCTTC | CSVEVPARYGYTF
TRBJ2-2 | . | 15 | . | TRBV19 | TGTGCCAATAGTCTCGGACACCAACCGACCGGGGAACTGTTTTTT | CANSLGHQPTGELFF
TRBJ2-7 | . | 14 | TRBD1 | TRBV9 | TGTGCCAGCAGCCCCGAGACAGGGGTGTGGGAGCAGTACTTC | CASSPETGVWEQYF
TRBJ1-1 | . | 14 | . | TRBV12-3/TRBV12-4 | TGTGCCAGCAGTCCTAGGGCAGGGAACACTGAAGCTTTCTTT | CASSPRAGNTEAFF
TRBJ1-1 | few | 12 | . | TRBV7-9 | TGTGCCAGCAGCCGAACAGGGTCTGAAGCTTTCTTT | CASSRTGSEAFF
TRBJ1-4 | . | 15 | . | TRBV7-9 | TGTGCCAGCAGCTTAGTAGGGACGGCTAATGAAAAACTGTTTTTT | CASSLVGTANEKLFF
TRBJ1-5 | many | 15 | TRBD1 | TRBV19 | TGTGCCAGTAGCAGGGGGGCCGGGGACAATCAGCCCCAGCATTTT | CASSRGAGDNQPQHF
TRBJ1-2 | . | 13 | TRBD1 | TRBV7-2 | TGTGCCAGCAGCCCCCGGGGACAGCTAGGCTACACCTTC | CASSPRGQLGYTF
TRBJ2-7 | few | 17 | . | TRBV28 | TGTGCCAGCAGTTTTTTGGTTTCGCAGGTGGGGTCCTACGAGCAGTACTTC | CASSFLVSQVGSYEQYF